This TCR beta chain was identified during a study of shared clonotypes between healthy human individuals. Looking at the study overall: CD4 naive cells filled three plates per donor, CD4 memory three, CD8 naive two and CD8 memory one.

A deep-level run was used for the assay. As originally analysed: With immunoSEQ giving junction-only sequences and no quality scores, filtering differed. TCRdb keeps only in-frame clones here, not all; method: immunoSEQ multiplex PCR. The V and J calls and the clone size are those of that table, but D and trimming were determined from the DNA. Found here are about 2.1 million clones, 80% to 95% of them singletons; the top ten hold about 1.7%. Cells designated naive CD8 were CD45RO-negative and were positively selected for CCR7, with terminally differentiated effector memory CD45RA+ cells excluded. The germline V gene has CDR1 SGHRS and CDR2 YFSETQ. V trimming: 4 bases; J trimming: 4 bases; junction bases outside the gene matches: 3. There are 15 residues in the CDR3. As for this clone: Its specificity is not known.

Findings and limits, study-wide: Naive subsets, compared against memory subsets, generally had larger estimated richness values.

This receptor was obtained from a man younger than 30 in good health. Some clones in this sample may be carry-over from other donors' samples. The genes are TRBV5-1 and TRBJ2-1, with 12 bases fitting TRBD2. Specimen: naive CD8+ T cells from PBMCs. In DNA, the CDR3 is TGCGCCAGCAGCATCGGACTAGCGGGATACAATGAGCAGTTCTTC. It codes for CASSIGLAGYNEQFF.